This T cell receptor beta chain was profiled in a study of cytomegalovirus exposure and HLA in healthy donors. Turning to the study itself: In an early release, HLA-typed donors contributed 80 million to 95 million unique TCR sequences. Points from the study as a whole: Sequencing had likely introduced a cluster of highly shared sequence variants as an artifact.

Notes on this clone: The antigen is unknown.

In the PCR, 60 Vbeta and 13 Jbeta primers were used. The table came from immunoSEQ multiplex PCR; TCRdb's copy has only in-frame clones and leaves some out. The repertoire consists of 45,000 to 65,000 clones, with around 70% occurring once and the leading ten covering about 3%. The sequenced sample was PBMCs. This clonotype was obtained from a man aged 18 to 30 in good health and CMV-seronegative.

The CDR3 spells CAGGWAGANVLTF. CDR3 nucleotides: TGTGCCGGGGGGTGGGCTGGGGCCAACGTCCTGACTTTC. The chain carries TRBV7-9 and TRBJ2-6, with a tentative D call TRBD2 (6 bases). The CDR3 has 13 amino acids. V lost 11 bases, J lost 2 bases, and 10 bases lay in between. In germline, CDR1 is SEHNR, CDR2 FQNEAQ (reference sequence).